These 2 T cell receptor beta chains were all obtained from the same sample, sequenced in a study of T cell responses to AZD1222 COVID-19 vaccine. Produced via immunoSEQ multiplex PCR; TCRdb's table is partial and in-frame only. The sample includes 150,000 to 190,000 clones, 88% of them seen just once. The starting material was peripheral blood, obtained after recovery from COVID-19. Receptor source: an adult who had recovered from COVID-19.

The CDR3 nucleotides read TGTGCCAGCAGCCAAACCAACTACGAGCAGTACTTC. Amino acid sequence: CASSQTNYEQYF. The chain has TRBV3-1 (or the pseudogene TRBV3-2) and TRBJ2-7; D call uncertain. V was clipped by 2 bases and J by 3 bases, with 5 bases between them. The CDR3 is 12 residues long. Germline V gene sequence: CDR1 LGHDT, CDR2 YNNKEL (reference sequence).

This clone was seen only once. This chain connects TRBV19 to TRBJ1-1; 7 bases agree with TRBD1. From germline, CDR1 is LNHDA and CDR2 SQIVND (reference sequence). This CDR3 is built from 14 residues. V dropped 6 bases and J dropped 5; count of bases not matched to a gene: 9. The DNA of the CDR3 is TGTGCCAGTAGCCTACAGGGGTTAACAACTGAAGCTTTCTTT. It translates to CASSLQGLTTEAFF. The whole variable domain, remainder taken from reference TRBV19 and TRBJ1-1, is DGGITQSPKYLFRKEGQNVTLSCEQNLNHDAMYWYRQDPGQGLRLIYYSQIVNDFQKGDIAEGYSVSREKKESFPLTVTSAQKNPTAFYLCASSLQGLTTEAFFGQGTRLTVV.